A selection of T cell receptor beta chains follows, all from one sample in a study of blood T cell repertoires in COVID-19. The repertoire was sequenced with immunoSEQ multiplex PCR; TCRdb's copy has only in-frame clones and lacks some. The table lists 350,000 or so clones, 89% of them singletons. The sequencing sample was made of peripheral blood. These receptors all come from a woman in her sixties or seventies with COVID-19, enrolled during active disease. Each CDR3 is given without its conserved first and last residue. A D gene is named only where the DNA matches it firmly. Size tells how often a clone was seen (once, few, many) or the class of an expanded clone, and some rows leave it out.

CDR3 | J | V | size | D
ASSGTAVSGANVLT | TRBJ2-6 | TRBV6-2/TRBV6-3 | - | TRBD1
ASSAGPQADTQY | TRBJ2-3 | TRBV4-2 | once | -
ASSTDSGGSTGELF | TRBJ2-2 | TRBV5-6 | - | -
ASSPNSAGEGQETQY | TRBJ2-5 | TRBV18 | - | -
ASSYRAGETQY | TRBJ2-5 | TRBV7-6 | - | -
ASSVLGGLEGDEQY | TRBJ2-7 | TRBV9 | - | TRBD2
ASSPLDAGDFGYGYT | TRBJ1-2 | TRBV7-6 | - | -
ASRQGVGNQPQH | TRBJ1-5 | TRBV6-5 | - | TRBD1
ASSWSYSNQPQH | TRBJ1-5 | TRBV2 | - | -
ASSIQEGLHTEAF | TRBJ1-1 | TRBV19 | - | -
ASSQDSGARADTQY | TRBJ2-3 | TRBV3-1/TRBV3-2 | - | -
ASSSGIRAGEQY | TRBJ2-7 | TRBV2 | once | -
ASSVSPRNQPQH | TRBJ1-5 | TRBV9 | few | -
ASRRTGGAETQY | TRBJ2-5 | TRBV27 | - | TRBD1